The sample holds one count of the clone carrying this T cell receptor beta chain. Germline-derived CDR1 and CDR2 are SNHLY and FYNNEI. V dropped 8 bases and J dropped 2 bases, with 7 bases sitting between them. This CDR3 is built from 11 residues. Source study methods: Quality scores were absent from the junction-only immunoSEQ sequences, so filtering differed. Some clones are missing from TCRdb's copy, which holds only in-frame ones; the method was immunoSEQ multiplex PCR. V, J and clone size were drawn from that table, and D and trimming were deduced from the DNA. This sample carries some 2,500,000 clones, 93% of them seen once, and the ten largest clones take approximately 0.37%. This entry comes from a study of shared clonotypes between healthy human individuals.

The receptor was derived from a man between 18 and 35 years old in good health. Some clones in this sample may be carry-over from other donors' samples. V and J are TRBV2 and TRBJ2-7; D unclear. The sequenced material came from naive CD4+ T cells from PBMCs. The subset here: CD45RA+ positively selected. The CDR3 protein is CASLTTYEQYF. The CDR3 DNA reads TGTGCCAGCTTGACAACCTACGAGCAGTACTTC.